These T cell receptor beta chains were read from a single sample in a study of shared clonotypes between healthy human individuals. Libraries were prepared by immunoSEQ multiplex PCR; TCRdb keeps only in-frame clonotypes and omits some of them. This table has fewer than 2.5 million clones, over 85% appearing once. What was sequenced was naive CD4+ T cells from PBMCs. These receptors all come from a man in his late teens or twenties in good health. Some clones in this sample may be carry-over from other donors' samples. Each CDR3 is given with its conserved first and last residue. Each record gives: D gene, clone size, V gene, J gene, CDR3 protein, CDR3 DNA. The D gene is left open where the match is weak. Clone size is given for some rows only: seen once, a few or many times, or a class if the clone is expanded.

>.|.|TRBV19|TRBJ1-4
CASSINRAGNEKLFF
TGTGCCAGTAGTATAAACAGGGCCGGGAATGAAAAACTGTTTTTT
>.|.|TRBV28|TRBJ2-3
CASSPHSTDTQYF
TGTGCCAGCAGTCCCCATAGCACAGATACGCAGTATTTT
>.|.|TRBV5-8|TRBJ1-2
CASSKDTLYGYTF
TGTGCCAGCAGCAAGGACACTCTCTATGGCTACACCTTC
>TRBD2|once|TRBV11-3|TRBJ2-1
CASSLTSGRINEQFF
TGTGCCAGCAGCTTAACCAGCGGGAGAATCAATGAGCAGTTCTTC
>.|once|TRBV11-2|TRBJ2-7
CASSRGGTAYEQYF
TGTGCCAGCAGCCGGGGGGGGACAGCCTACGAGCAGTACTTC
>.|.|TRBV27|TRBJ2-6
CASSLVYGSSGANVLTF
TGTGCCAGCAGTTTGGTATACGGAAGCTCTGGGGCCAACGTCCTGACTTTC
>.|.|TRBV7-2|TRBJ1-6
CASSFGSWFAGSPLHF
TGTGCCAGCAGCTTCGGCAGTTGGTTTGCCGGATCACCCCTCCACTTT
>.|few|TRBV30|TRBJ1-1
CAWSVTVDTEAFF
TGTGCCTGGAGTGTAACGGTGGACACTGAAGCTTTCTTT
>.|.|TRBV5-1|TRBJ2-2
CASSLEWGGGELFF
TGCGCCAGCAGCTTGGAATGGGGGGGCGGAGAGCTGTTTTTT
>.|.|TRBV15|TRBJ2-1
CATSRDKDEQFF
TGTGCCACCAGCAGAGATAAAGATGAGCAGTTCTTC
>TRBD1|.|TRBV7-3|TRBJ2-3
CASSFGQALTDTQYF
TGTGCCAGCAGCTTTGGACAGGCGTTGACAGATACGCAGTATTTT
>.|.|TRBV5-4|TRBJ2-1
CASSLAPLVYNEQFF
TGTGCCAGCAGCTTGGCTCCCCTAGTCTACAATGAGCAGTTCTTC
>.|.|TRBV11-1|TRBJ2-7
CASSPRAYEQYF
TGTGCCAGCAGCCCTCGGGCCTACGAGCAGTACTTC
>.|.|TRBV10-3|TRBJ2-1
CAISEDSHNEQFF
TGTGCCATCAGTGAGGACAGTCACAATGAGCAGTTCTTC
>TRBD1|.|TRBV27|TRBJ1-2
CASRGTGGAHGYTF
TGTGCCAGCAGGGGGACAGGGGGCGCCCATGGCTACACCTTC
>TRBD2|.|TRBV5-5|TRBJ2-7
CASSFLAGGSYEQYF
TGTGCCAGCAGCTTTCTAGCGGGAGGTTCCTACGAGCAGTACTTC
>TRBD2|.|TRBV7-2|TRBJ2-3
CASSPRTSGSTDTQYF
TGTGCCAGCAGCCCCAGGACTAGCGGGAGCACAGATACGCAGTATTTT
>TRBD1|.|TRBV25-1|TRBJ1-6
CASSSAGGSPLHF
TGTGCCAGCAGTTCGGCAGGGGGCTCACCCCTCCACTTT
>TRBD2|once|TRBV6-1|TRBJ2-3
CASSGGGGSADTQYF
TGTGCCAGCAGTGGGGGGGGAGGGAGTGCAGATACGCAGTATTTT
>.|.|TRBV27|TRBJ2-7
CACGRGSYEQYF
TGTGCCTGCGGTCGGGGGTCATACGAGCAGTACTTC
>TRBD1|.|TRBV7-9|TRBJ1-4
CASSLQGGSTNEKLFF
TGTGCCAGCAGCTTACAGGGGGGCTCAACTAATGAAAAACTGTTTTTT
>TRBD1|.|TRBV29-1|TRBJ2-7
CSARRQGPYEQYF
TGCAGCGCCCGAAGACAGGGACCCTACGAGCAGTACTTC
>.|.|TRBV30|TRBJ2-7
CAWAIGGYEQYF
TGTGCCTGGGCTATAGGGGGGTACGAGCAGTACTTC
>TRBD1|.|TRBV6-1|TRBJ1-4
CASSEAGGTGRNEKLFF
TGTGCCAGCAGTGAAGCCGGGGGGACAGGTCGAAATGAAAAACTGTTTTTT
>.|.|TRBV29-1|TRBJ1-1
CSVADFRGTEAFF
TGCAGCGTTGCGGATTTTAGGGGCACTGAAGCTTTCTTT
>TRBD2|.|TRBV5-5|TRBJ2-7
CASSPAVQTGRPSRQYF
TGTGCCAGCAGCCCGGCGGTTCAAACCGGGAGGCCTAGCAGGCAGTACTTC
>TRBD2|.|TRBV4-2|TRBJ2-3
CASSQASGGLATDTQYF
TGTGCCAGCAGCCAAGCCTCGGGGGGGCTTGCCACAGATACGCAGTATTTT
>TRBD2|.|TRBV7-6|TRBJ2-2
CASSSPGTIRPGELFF
TGTGCCAGCAGCTCCCCAGGGACTATCCGTCCCGGGGAGCTGTTTTTT
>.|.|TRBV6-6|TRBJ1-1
CASSPSQAPNTEAFF
TGTGCCAGCAGCCCGTCCCAGGCGCCGAACACTGAAGCTTTCTTT
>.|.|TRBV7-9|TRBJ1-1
CASSLGQAMNTEAFF
TGTGCCAGCAGCTTAGGTCAGGCAATGAACACTGAAGCTTTCTTT